Listed below are T cell receptor beta chains from one sample, sequenced in a study of blood T cells in healthy people across ages. In TCRdb, the 5' RACE reads were re-called with MiXCR into one record per CDR3 protein. The repertoire holds fewer than 1.5 million distinct CDR3 sequences, with about 40% as singletons. Source material: blood. These receptors were collected from a young woman in good health. The CDR3 runs from the conserved cysteine through the conserved F or W. D genes are given only for firm matches. Size is stated for part of the rows, as once, few or many counts, or as a class when the clone is expanded.

D	size	V	J	CDR3	DNA
.	.	TRBV29-1	TRBJ2-7	CSVEVADRPTYEQYF	TGCAGCGTTGAAGTGGCAGACAGGCCGACCTACGAGCAGTACTTC
.	.	TRBV2	TRBJ2-5	CASMTIQETQYF	TGTGCCAGCATGACGATCCAAGAGACCCAGTACTTC
.	few	TRBV6-1	TRBJ2-2	CASSERGPGELFF	TGTGCCAGCAGTGAGCGGGGGCCCGGGGAGCTGTTTTTT
.	.	TRBV2	TRBJ1-6	CASSAGAGNSPLHF	TGTGCCAGCAGTGCGGGGGCGGGTAATTCACCCCTCCACTTT
.	.	TRBV28	TRBJ2-3	CASSLSGRPYTQYF	TGTGCCAGCAGTTTATCCGGGAGACCTTACACGCAGTATTTT
.	once	TRBV28	TRBJ1-5	CASHGGGLQPQHF	TGTGCCAGCCATGGGGGAGGGCTTCAGCCCCAGCATTTT
.	.	TRBV5-6	TRBJ2-3	CASSLTRGPTDTQYF	TGTGCCAGCAGCTTAACGCGGGGCCCCACAGATACGCAGTATTTT
.	once	TRBV20-1	TRBJ2-7	CSARVGRNGPYEQYF	TGCAGTGCTAGAGTTGGCAGGAATGGTCCCTACGAGCAGTACTTC
.	.	TRBV5-1	TRBJ2-2	CASSLATSNTGELFF	TGCGCCAGCAGCTTGGCGACATCTAACACCGGGGAGCTGTTTTTT
.	few	TRBV6-5	TRBJ2-3	CATSDTLRTDTQYF	TGTGCCACCTCGGACACCCTTCGCACAGATACGCAGTATTTT
TRBD1	.	TRBV20-1	TRBJ2-1	CSASGGQWYNEQFF	TGCAGTGCGTCTGGGGGACAGTGGTACAATGAGCAGTTCTTC
.	.	TRBV6-5	TRBJ1-2	CASSSRGAPDGYTF	TGTGCCAGCAGTTCCCGGGGGGCCCCGGATGGCTACACCTTC
.	few	TRBV5-1	TRBJ2-1	CASSLRYRDYGSYNEQFF	TGCGCCAGCAGCTTGCGTTATCGCGACTACGGCTCCTACAATGAGCAGTTCTTC
.	.	TRBV3-1	TRBJ2-5	CASSQAGGSQETQYF	TGTGCCAGCAGCCAAGCGGGGGGCAGTCAAGAGACCCAGTACTTC
TRBD2	.	TRBV2	TRBJ2-2	CASSEAGTSAGELFF	TGTGCCAGCAGTGAAGCGGGGACTAGCGCCGGGGAGCTGTTTTTT
.	few	TRBV20-1	TRBJ2-1	CSASPGPWSYNEQFF	TGCAGTGCTAGCCCGGGACCATGGTCCTACAATGAGCAGTTCTTC
.	.	TRBV12-3/TRBV12-4	TRBJ1-1	CASVDGNTEAFF	TGTGCCAGCGTGGACGGGAACACCGAAGCTTTCTTT
.	.	TRBV6-1	TRBJ2-3	CASSEVVRETDTQYF	TGTGCCAGCAGTGAAGTCGTCAGGGAGACAGATACGCAGTATTTT
TRBD2	.	TRBV4-1	TRBJ2-5	CASAPGLEFNEQYF	TGCGCCAGCGCCCCAGGACTAGAATTCAATGAGCAGTACTTC
.	.	TRBV5-1	TRBJ2-5	CASSSDSSQETQYF	TGCGCCAGCAGCTCTGACAGTAGCCAAGAGACCCAGTACTTC
.	.	TRBV10-3	TRBJ2-2	CATSEYGQNTGELFF	TGTGCCACCAGTGAGTATGGACAGAACACCGGGGAGCTGTTTTTT
.	.	TRBV9	TRBJ1-6	CASSGGYSPLHF	TGTGCCAGCAGCGGGGGTTATTCACCCCTCCACTTT
.	.	TRBV7-8	TRBJ2-7	CASSLVPPLTKTYEQYF	TGTGCCAGCAGCTTAGTCCCCCCGCTGACTAAAACCTACGAGCAGTACTTC
TRBD2	.	TRBV7-9	TRBJ2-5	CASSLGYLAGGRNEQYF	TGTGCCAGCAGCTTAGGGTATTTAGCGGGGGGGCGTAATGAGCAGTACTTC
.	.	TRBV4-1	TRBJ2-4	CASSQLGAGPNIQYF	TGCGCCAGCAGCCAACTAGGGGCGGGACCAAACATTCAGTACTTC
TRBD1	few	TRBV29-1	TRBJ1-4	CSVGDSPGEKLFF	TGCAGCGTTGGGGACAGCCCCGGCGAAAAACTGTTTTTT
TRBD2	.	TRBV2	TRBJ2-5	CANPTSTTPEETQYF	TGTGCCAACCCGACTAGCACCACTCCCGAAGAGACCCAGTACTTC
.	few	TRBV29-1	TRBJ2-5	CSATGLAETQYF	TGCAGCGCCACAGGATTAGCGGAGACCCAGTACTTC
.	.	TRBV5-1	TRBJ2-7	CASSLAVQGVDEQYF	TGCGCCAGCAGCTTGGCCGTCCAGGGAGTGGACGAGCAGTACTTC
TRBD2	.	TRBV5-1	TRBJ2-1	CASSGTGTSDYNEQFF	TGCGCCAGCAGCGGGACCGGGACTAGCGACTACAATGAGCAGTTCTTC
TRBD1	.	TRBV6-1	TRBJ1-2	CASSVLQGVPYGYTF	TGTGCCAGCAGTGTCTTACAGGGGGTCCCCTATGGCTACACCTTC
TRBD2	few	TRBV27	TRBJ2-3	CASSLITSGGPGDTQYF	TGTGCCAGCAGTCTAATAACTAGCGGGGGGCCGGGAGATACGCAGTATTTT
.	.	TRBV10-1	TRBJ2-4	CASSGPGNIQYF	TGCGCCAGCAGTGGGCCAGGAAACATTCAGTACTTC
.	.	TRBV7-8	TRBJ2-2	CASSLAGPGNTGELFF	TGTGCCAGCAGCTTAGCCGGACCCGGGAACACCGGGGAGCTGTTTTTT
.	.	TRBV20-1	TRBJ1-4	CSIPGGSTNEKLFF	TGCAGTATCCCGGGCGGGTCAACTAATGAAAAACTGTTTTTT
.	.	TRBV20-1	TRBJ2-1	CSAKSGGYNEQFF	TGCAGTGCCAAGTCAGGGGGGTACAATGAGCAGTTCTTC
TRBD2	few	TRBV20-1	TRBJ2-1	CSAREAGGAYNEQFF	TGCAGTGCTAGAGAAGCGGGGGGGGCCTACAATGAGCAGTTCTTC
TRBD2	.	TRBV7-9	TRBJ2-2	CASSATLAANTGELFF	TGTGCCAGCAGCGCCACACTAGCGGCGAACACCGGGGAGCTGTTTTTT
TRBD2	few	TRBV27	TRBJ2-7	CASAPLATYEQYF	TGTGCCAGCGCCCCACTAGCGACCTACGAGCAGTACTTC